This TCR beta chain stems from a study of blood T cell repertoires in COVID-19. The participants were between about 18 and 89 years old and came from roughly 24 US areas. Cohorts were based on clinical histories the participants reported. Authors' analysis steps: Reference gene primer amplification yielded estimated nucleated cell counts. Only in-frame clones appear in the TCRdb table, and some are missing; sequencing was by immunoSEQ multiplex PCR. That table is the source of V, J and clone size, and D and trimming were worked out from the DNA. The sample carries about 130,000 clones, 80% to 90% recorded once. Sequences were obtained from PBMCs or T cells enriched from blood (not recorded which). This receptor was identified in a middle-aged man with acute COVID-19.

CDR3 in DNA: TGTGCCAGCGGTAGGACAGGCACTAATGAAAAACTGTTTTTT. Amino acid sequence: CASGRTGTNEKLFF. The chain employs TRBV25-1 and TRBJ1-4; 7 positions agree with TRBD1. The CDR3 contains 14 residues. V shed 8 bases and J 2 bases; nucleotides not matched to a gene: 5. Germline values: CDR1 MGHDK, CDR2 SYGVNS.